This T cell receptor beta chain was identified in a study of blood T cell repertoires in COVID-19. Study as a whole: In each case, the material was cDNA or gDNA derived from T cells, B-cell-depleted T cells, or PBMCs.

The age range of participants was about 18 to 95 years, with residence in fewer than 25 US areas. The table lists this clone with a count of one. Sequenced by immunoSEQ multiplex PCR; TCRdb stores in-frame clones only, minus some. The top ten hold roughly 5.3% of the sample, which has hundreds of thousands of clones, roughly nine tenths seen once. This receptor was identified in a man aged 55-75 years who had recovered from COVID-19. The source material was PBMCs or T cells enriched from blood (not recorded which).

CDR3 sequence reads: CASSEWYRGQDTQYF. CDR3 nucleotide sequence: TGTGCCAGCAGTGAATGGTACAGGGGGCAGGATACGCAGTATTTT. The J gene is TRBJ2-3, the V gene TRBV25-1, with 9 positions matching TRBD1. J gave up 6 bases and V 1 base, and 5 bases lay outside the gene matches. The CDR3 length is 15 residues. In germline, CDR1 is MGHDK, CDR2 SYGVNS.